These T cell receptor beta chains were read from a single sample in a study of cytomegalovirus exposure and HLA in healthy donors. Assay used: immunoSEQ multiplex PCR; TCRdb lists only in-frame clones, some missing. This table holds about 70,000 clones, almost 95% found once. Sequencing used PBMCs. The source of these receptors is a man between 18 and 35 years old in good health and CMV-seropositive. Both conserved end residues are part of each CDR3. A D gene is named only where the DNA matches it firmly. Rows may omit the clone size; those that give it use once, few, many or a size class.

size,D,V,J,DNA,CDR3
NA,TRBD2,TRBV9,TRBJ2-1,TGTGCCAGCAGCCTCCTAGGACTAGCGGTAAATGAGCAGTTCTTC,CASSLLGLAVNEQFF
NA,NA,TRBV7-6,TRBJ1-5,TGTGCCAGCAGCTTAGGTGCGGGGGCTTGGAATCAGCCCCAGCATTTT,CASSLGAGAWNQPQHF
NA,NA,TRBV28,TRBJ2-7,TGTGCCAGCAGTTTGCCAGGGGTAGGTTACGAGCAGTACTTC,CASSLPGVGYEQYF
once,NA,TRBV4-2,TRBJ1-1,TGTGCCAGCAGCCAAGAGTGGCGGGAAAACACTGAAGCTTTCTTT,CASSQEWRENTEAFF
NA,NA,TRBV6-1,TRBJ1-5,TGTGCCAGCAGTGAGCGGGCGGTACAGGGTCGGCAGCCCCAGCATTTT,CASSERAVQGRQPQHF
few,TRBD1,TRBV28,TRBJ2-7,TGTGCCAGCAGAGGGGGGACAGGTCTCTACGAGCAGTACTTC,CASRGGTGLYEQYF
NA,TRBD2,TRBV7-9,TRBJ2-2,TGTGCCAGCAGCTTAGTTCCGGGTAGCGGGTATTTGAACACCGGGGAGCTGTTTTTT,CASSLVPGSGYLNTGELFF
NA,NA,TRBV5-8,TRBJ2-7,TGTGCCAGCAGCCGACGGGGATTCTACGAGCAGTACTTC,CASSRRGFYEQYF
NA,NA,TRBV28,TRBJ1-1,TGTGCCAGCAGTTTTGTCAGGGCTCGGGCTTTCTTT,CASSFVRARAFF
NA,TRBD1,TRBV27,TRBJ2-6,TGTGCCAGCAGTCCCGACAGGGGGCTTGGTTCTGGGGCCAACGTCCTGACTTTC,CASSPDRGLGSGANVLTF
NA,NA,TRBV25-1,TRBJ2-5,TGTGCCAGCAGTGAAAGTCACGGGGTGTCGTTGGAGACCCAGTACTTC,CASSESHGVSLETQYF
NA,NA,TRBV11-2,TRBJ2-7,TGTGCCAGCAGCTTAGAAGCAGGGGACTACGAGCAGTACTTC,CASSLEAGDYEQYF
NA,NA,TRBV27,TRBJ2-7,TGTGCCAGCAGCCCCGGGACTTACTACGAGCAGTACTTC,CASSPGTYYEQYF
NA,TRBD2,TRBV19,TRBJ2-2,TGTGCCAGTATAGCGGGGGACACCGGGGAGCTGTTTTTT,CASIAGDTGELFF
once,TRBD2,TRBV7-9,TRBJ2-3,TGTGCCAGCAGCTTAGCACGACTAGCGGGAGGCCTCCAAGCAGATACGCAGTATTTT,CASSLARLAGGLQADTQYF
NA,TRBD2,TRBV30,TRBJ2-1,TGTGCCTGGGCCCCGGCTAGCGGCTACAATGAGCAGTTCTTC,CAWAPASGYNEQFF
NA,NA,TRBV4-2,TRBJ1-1,TGTGCCAGCAGCCAAGGAGGTGAAGCTTTCTTT,CASSQGGEAFF
NA,TRBD2,TRBV19,TRBJ2-5,TGTGCCAGTAGTATTGGACTAGCGGGAGGGCAAGAGACCCAGTACTTC,CASSIGLAGGQETQYF
once,TRBD2,TRBV2,TRBJ2-1,TGTGCCGAACAAGCGGGAGAGGGGAATGAGCAGTTCTTC,CAEQAGEGNEQFF